This TCR beta chain is from a study of Ad26.COV2.S vaccination and SARS-CoV-2 variants. On the study more broadly: The authors gave Ad26.COV2.S intramuscularly, either once or twice 56 days apart. Study findings and constraints: Vaccine recipients surpassed placebo recipients in spike-specific TCR breadth. Reported post-vaccination CD8+ and CD4+ T cell responses to spike showed substantial breadth. Vaccinated and placebo-treated recipients had similar non-spike TCR breadth.

On this clone: What it binds is not known.

Some clones are missing from TCRdb's copy, which holds only in-frame ones; the method was immunoSEQ multiplex PCR. Among hundreds of thousands of clones, around 89% were seen once, and the ten largest hold around 1.4%. Germline V gene lookup returns CDR1 SGHRS and CDR2 YFSETQ. The junction had 5 bases not matched to a gene; V was cut back by 4 bases and J by 0 bases. This CDR3 region has 15 residues. Noted treatment: 15 to 20 received Ad26.COV2.S at low or high dose, single or two shots; roughly five received placebo; per-sample allocation not given. Repertoires come from day 63 after the first vaccine or placebo injection.

This material consisted of peripheral blood, taken in a trial of Ad26.COV2.S vaccine versus placebo. The chain has TRBV5-1 and TRBJ1-1, with 8 positions matching TRBD1. This clonotype was obtained from a person aged 18 to 59 who received the Ad26.COV2.S COVID-19 vaccine or a placebo. The CDR3 bases are TGCGCCAGCAGCCTGACAGGGGCTATGAACACTGAAGCTTTCTTT. It is translated as CASSLTGAMNTEAFF.